The T cell receptor beta chain described here comes from a study of T cell clonality in common variable immunodeficiency (dated by TCRdb to the mid-2010s). V drops 1 base and J drops 0 bases, leaving 7 bases in between. CDR1 and CDR2 are drawn from the germline V gene: SGHAT, FQNNGV. The CDR3, cysteine through phenylalanine, is 15 amino acids long. Sequencing covers 36 bases of the CDR3, shown here with the frame starting at base 1. For sequencing input, CVID and control samples contributed equivalent amounts of genomic DNA. For every sample, a 60 bp segment covering the rearranged TCRbeta CDR3 region was amplified and then sequenced. The immunoSEQ assay, a bias-corrected multiplex PCR combined with high-throughput sequencing, was used to amplify TCRbeta. Turning to the authors' computational methods: Every unique nucleotide sequence counted as a clone and was annotated with V, D and J genes, copy number and frequency. Sequences were labeled productive if in frame, and non-productive if out of frame or containing stop codons. Clonality was calculated from Shannon's entropy as previously described. The predicted amino acid sequences of productive clones were used to derive the mean CDR3 Kyte-Doolittle hydropathy. Hierarchical clustering of scaled V gene usage was performed with the R hclust function using Manhattan distance and complete linkage. Sharing of clones by CDR3 amino acid sequence was evaluated through resampling of 12 repertoires per group over 100 rounds. The repertoires were searched for approximately 70 published EBV-specific and 200 to 300 published CMV-specific TCRbeta sequences. Analysis left out a couple of CVID samples that produced under 10,000 sequences, so a few dozen CVID repertoires remained. The table comes from immuneACCESS by way of TCRdb, which keeps in-frame sequences with V and J called. Part of the clones is missing from these tables; in studies checked, under half for an unresolved V gene and the rest for unknown reasons. D and trimming were read from the DNA, whereas the V and J calls and clone size are those reported in that table. This sample shows under 45,000 clones, and none of them turns up only once. Roughly 3.6% of the sample is in the top ten clones.

Broad study findings and their caveats: TCRbeta clonality was higher in CVID subjects than in healthy controls (t-test p = 0.018), and the increase was most characteristic of about a third of subjects. Reportedly, TCRbeta sequences from CVID had fewer deletions and N-nucleotide insertions, and highly modified clones with 13 or more V deletions were absent from CVID. Even though DNA input was the same, control samples had an average of about 80,000 unique sequences each, compared with some 32,000 in CVID samples. According to the authors, finding the cause of the higher clonality in CVID would require sequencing the repertoires of T cell subpopulations. Correlations of repertoire features with clinical complications were constrained by heterogeneity among patients within the CVID cohort. CVID subjects shared fewer TCRbeta clones with each other than healthy controls did (p < 0.0001).

This clone has at least ten counts. There is no known antigen for this receptor. The read halts 3 residues ahead of the CDR3 end, with the missing end drawn from the germline J gene. Both CVID patients and healthy controls were predominantly of Caucasian heritage. Heparinized peripheral whole blood samples of roughly 5 to 8 ml were obtained from each donor. Genomic DNA from adults with common variable immune deficiency (CVID) and from healthy adult controls was used to sequence TCRbeta CDR3 repertoires. The control group comprised some 22 healthy adult volunteers, about 12 female and around ten male, aged about 23 to 70 years with a mean age of roughly 34. Diluted blood was density-centrifuged over Hypaque 1077 or Ficoll-Paque to isolate peripheral blood mononuclear cells. Genomic DNA was obtained from unsorted mononuclear cells using either Qiagen column purification or a centrifugation-based method.

The source is a person aged 18-70 years in good health. Sequencing was carried out using peripheral blood mononuclear cells. Recombination connected TRBV11-2 to TRBJ2-1; the D gene remains uncertain. The CDR3 DNA, read in part, is TGTGCCAGCAGCTTAGGCAGGTACTCCTACAATGAG. It encodes CASSLGRYSYNE. The entire CDR3 is CASSLGRYSYNEQFF.